This T cell receptor (beta chain) was profiled in a study of blood T cells in healthy people across ages. CDR1 SGHRS and CDR2 YFSETQ come from the germline V gene. J gave up 4 bases and V 0 bases, and 6 bases lay outside the gene matches. The length of the CDR3 is 15 residues. Alongside a J-beta primer mix, a sample-barcoded 5' primer served in a second PCR lasting about 7 to 12 cycles. A single record per CDR3 protein comes from TCRdb applying MiXCR to the 5' RACE reads. The table shows more than 550,000 distinct CDR3 sequences, with 22% occurring only once. Specimen: blood. This chain links TRBV5-1 with TRBJ1-2, with 7 bases that match TRBD1. The sequence was collected from an older man in good health. The CDR3 DNA follows: TGCGCCAGCAGCTTGGAAACAGGGGTATCCTATGGCTACACCTTC. It translates to CASSLETGVSYGYTF.